Each of the 27 T cell receptor beta chains below was sequenced from the same sample in a study of early T cells in non-severe SARS-CoV-2 infection (dated by TCRdb to 2020 to 2022). Libraries came from 5' RACE. TCRdb lists the instrument as NextSeq 500. In TCRdb, the public reads were trimmed at Q25 with fastp and aligned with MiXCR, with productive beta chains retained. One record per CDR3 amino acid sequence lists the most common genes and DNA. This sample lists tens of thousands of distinct CDR3 sequences; over 20% were detected once. The ten top clones hold about 17% of the sample. The specimen comprised whole blood, sampled at baseline. These receptors all come from an adult who was a healthcare worker with PCR-confirmed SARS-CoV-2 infection or an uninfected control (not recorded which).

The sample holds a few counts of this clonotype. This chain connects TRBV5-4 to TRBJ2-1, with D possibly being TRBD1 (6 bases). CDR1 and CDR2 from the germline V gene are SGHNT and YYREEE (reference sequence). V shed 5 bases and J shed 10 bases, with 16 bases lying between them. The CDR3 runs 13 residues. The CDR3 DNA follows: TGTGCCAGCAGACGCATGGGGGCAGACGAGCAGTTCTTC. Encoded protein: CASRRMGADEQFF.

In this sample, this clonotype turned up a few times. The genes are TRBV6-2 or TRBV6-3 and TRBJ1-2, with 10 nucleotides matching TRBD1. The length of the CDR3 is 14 residues. CDR1 and CDR2 (germline): MNHEY, SVGEGT. V lost 2 bases to trimming and J lost 8 bases; unmatched junction nucleotides: 5. The chain's CDR3 is CASSYGQGGAGYTF. The CDR3 DNA reads TGTGCCAGCAGTTACGGACAGGGGGGAGCGGGCTACACCTTC.

The rearrangement uses TRBV7-9 and TRBJ1-6, with TRBD1 matching 9 bases. The CDR3 consists of 14 residues. The germline V gene encodes CDR1 SEHNR and CDR2 FQNEAQ (reference sequence). V shed 8 bases, J shed 9 bases, and the junction held 8 bases outside the gene matches. The CDR3 DNA sequence: TGTGCCAGCGCCACCGGGACAGGGCTTTCACCCCTCCACTTT. Amino acid sequence: CASATGTGLSPLHF.

There are a few counts of this clonotype. The J gene is TRBJ2-3, the V gene TRBV7-9; D is undetermined. Trimming cost V 4 bases and J 0 bases, with 2 bases left between them. The germline V gene has CDR1 SEHNR and CDR2 FQNEAQ (reference sequence). The CDR3 length is 12 residues. This chain's CDR3 is CASSSSTDTQYF. The CDR3 coding sequence is TGTGCCAGCAGCTCCAGCACAGATACGCAGTATTTT. The full variable domain, with the rest looked up from reference TRBV7-9 and TRBJ2-3, is DTGVSQNPRHKITKRGQNVTFRCDPISEHNRLYWYRQTLGQGPEFLTYFQNEAQLEKSRLLSDRFSAERPKGSFSTLEIQRTEQGDSAMYLCASSSSTDTQYFGPGTRLTVL.

This clonotype was observed a few times. The chain is built from TRBV13 and TRBJ2-3, with TRBD2 as a possible D gene (6 bases). Per germline, CDR1 PRHDT and CDR2 FYEKMQ (reference sequence). The V gene lost 1 base and the J gene lost 5 bases, with 13 bases spanning the gap. The CDR3 totals 15 residues. CDR3 DNA: TGTGCCAGCAGCTTAGCCGGGGGACGAGGAGATACGCAGTATTTT. Protein: CASSLAGGRGDTQYF.

The chain combines TRBV6-1 with TRBJ2-3, with 7 nucleotides matching TRBD1. Germline assignment: CDR1 MNHNS and CDR2 SASEGT. The CDR3 length is 17 residues. The junction had 14 bases not matched to a gene; V was cut back by 4 bases and J by 4 bases. The CDR3 region is CASSGARDSRSSDTQYF. The CDR3 region has the DNA TGTGCCAGCAGTGGTGCTCGGGACAGCCGATCGTCAGATACGCAGTATTTT.

This clonotype showed up just a few times. This rearrangement joins TRBV7-9 to TRBJ1-1; 8 positions agree with TRBD1. V shed 5 bases and J 7 bases; nucleotides not matched to a gene: 12. The CDR3 sequence is 15 residues long. Germline loops: CDR1 SEHNR, CDR2 FQNEAQ (reference sequence). For the CDR3, the DNA is TGTGCCAGCAGCCGACCCCGCGACAGGGGAGGTGAAGCTTTCTTT. This encodes CASSRPRDRGGEAFF.

The CDR3 coding sequence is TGTGCCAGCAGCTTAGGGGACCGTACCGGGGAGCTGTTTTTT. As protein: CASSLGDRTGELFF. This chain joins TRBV13 and TRBJ2-2; D is unresolved. This CDR3 contains 14 residues. V dropped 0 bases and J dropped 5 bases, with 7 bases sitting between them. Germline CDR1 and CDR2: PRHDT and FYEKMQ (reference sequence).

This clonotype was observed at least ten times. The genes are TRBV27 and TRBJ2-2; 12 bases line up with TRBD1. From germline, CDR1 is MNHEY and CDR2 SMNVEV (reference sequence). J lost 6 bases, V lost 5 bases, and 7 bases had no gene match. The CDR3 extends over 16 amino acids. DNA of the CDR3: TGTGCCAGCAGTCCCTTGGGACAGGGGGCGGCCGGGGAGCTGTTTTTT. Translation gives CASSPLGQGAAGELFF.

The V call is TRBV5-1, the J call TRBJ2-7; D is undetermined. Trimming pared 3 bases from V and 2 bases from J, leaving 12 bases between. This CDR3 region has 14 residues. CDR1 is SGHRS and CDR2 is YFSETQ in the germline V gene. Here the CDR3 reads CASSWMDGAYEQYF. CDR3 DNA: TGCGCCAGCAGCTGGATGGACGGAGCCTACGAGCAGTACTTC.

In its sample, this clonotype was seen a few times. J is TRBJ2-5 and V is TRBV27; 8 bases line up with TRBD2. The trim removed 6 bases at V and 2 bases at J, leaving 8 bases unmatched. This CDR3 contains 15 residues. Germline assignment: CDR1 MNHEY and CDR2 SMNVEV (reference sequence). CDR3 residues: CASSPGREDQETQYF. The DNA for the CDR3 is TGTGCCAGCAGCCCCGGGAGGGAAGATCAAGAGACCCAGTACTTC.

The chain uses TRBV18 and TRBJ2-3; D is perhaps TRBD2 (6 bases). Germline lookup yields CDR1 KGHSH and CDR2 LQKENI. Trimming removed 10 bases at V and 4 bases at J, with 18 bases between. The CDR3 spans 14 residues. The CDR3 protein is CATSSGTPSDTQYF. As DNA, the CDR3 is TGTGCCACTTCCTCGGGGACTCCCTCAGATACGCAGTATTTT.

The chain recombines TRBV20-1 with TRBJ2-1; 14 nucleotides agree with TRBD2. V shed 2 bases, J shed 5 bases, and the junction held 5 bases outside the gene matches. CDR3 length: 16 residues. Germline V gene sequence: CDR1 DFQATT, CDR2 SNEGSKA (reference sequence). CDR3 bases: TGCAGTGCTAGACTCGGGACTAGCGGGGGACACAATGAGCAGTTCTTC. Translation: CSARLGTSGGHNEQFF.

This clonotype was observed a few times. J is TRBJ1-1 and V is TRBV3-1, with TRBD1 as a possible D gene (6 bases). The CDR3 is 14 amino acids. Germline CDR1 is LGHDT and CDR2 is YNNKEL (reference sequence). The V end was cut by 6 bases, the J end by 1 base, with 12 bases between. The CDR3 region is CASSRTVENTEAFF. CDR3 DNA: TGTGCCAGCAGTCGGACAGTAGAGAACACTGAAGCTTTCTTT.

CDR3 nucleotide sequence: TGCAGCGTTGCCTGGAGCTCCTACAATGAGCAGTTCTTC. The encoded protein is CSVAWSSYNEQFF. V gene TRBV29-1 combines with J gene TRBJ2-1; no clear D gene. Germline V CDR1 and CDR2: SQVTM, ANQGSEA. This CDR3 comprises 13 residues. The V and J ends lost 4 bases and 0 bases respectively, with 7 bases between them.

The rearrangement joins TRBV2 to TRBJ1-1; unclear D gene. The V gene's germline CDR1 is SNHLY and CDR2 FYNNEI. The CDR3 runs to 13 residues. Trimming took 5 bases from V and 4 from J, leaving 11 bases between them. CDR3 nucleotides: TGTGCCAGCAGTAACGACCTGGGCACTGAAGCTTTCTTT. Its translation: CASSNDLGTEAFF.

This clonotype was observed a handful of times. The chain carries TRBV4-1 and TRBJ1-4, with D possibly matching TRBD1 (5 bases). From germline, CDR1 is MGHRA and CDR2 YSYEKL. This CDR3 has 14 residues. V shed 6 bases and J shed 9 bases, with 17 bases lying between them. The CDR3 DNA sequence: TGCGCCAGCAGTCCTACCCCTACAGGTCAAAAACTGTTTTTT. The encoded protein is CASSPTPTGQKLFF.

This clonotype appeared many times. The genes are TRBV29-1 and TRBJ1-2; 8 bases are a match to TRBD1. The CDR3 loop spans 14 amino acids. Germline V gene sequence: CDR1 SQVTM, CDR2 ANQGSEA. The trim removed 6 bases at V and 4 bases at J, leaving 10 bases unmatched. This chain's CDR3 is CSVENTGTGYGYTF. The CDR3, as DNA: TGCAGCGTGGAGAACACCGGGACAGGCTATGGCTACACCTTC.

V and J are TRBV20-1 and TRBJ1-2; 8 nucleotides line up with TRBD1. CDR3 length: 14 residues. Germline trimming cut 1 base from V and 3 bases from J; bases unmatched to any gene: 4. Germline CDR1 reads DFQATT; CDR2 reads SNEGSKA (reference sequence). This CDR3 reads CSARAGTGDYGYTF. For the CDR3, the DNA is TGCAGTGCTAGAGCTGGGACAGGCGACTATGGCTACACCTTC.

In this sample, this clonotype turned up a few times. This chain connects TRBV30 to TRBJ2-1; 7 nucleotides agree with TRBD1. V trimming: 2 bases; J trimming: 8 bases; junction bases outside the gene matches: 3. The length of the CDR3 is 12 residues. Per germline, CDR1 GTSNPN and CDR2 SVGIG (reference sequence). CDR3 coding DNA: TGTGCCTGGAGTTCCCAGGGGGATGAGCAGTTCTTC. Amino acids: CAWSSQGDEQFF.

There are a few counts of this clonotype. The chain employs TRBV4-1 and TRBJ1-3; D is ambiguous. Trimming took 4 bases from V and 2 from J, leaving 9 bases between them. CDR1 is MGHRA and CDR2 is YSYEKL in the germline V gene. The CDR3 is 14 amino acids. The CDR3: CASSPIRPGNTIYF. CDR3 sequence (DNA): TGCGCCAGCAGCCCCATACGCCCTGGAAACACCATATATTTT.

This chain joins TRBV7-9 and TRBJ1-1; 9 positions agree with TRBD1. After removal of 5 bases from V and 4 bases from J, the junction contained 8 bases not matched to a gene. Germline loops: CDR1 SEHNR, CDR2 FQNEAQ (reference sequence). The CDR3 is made up of 15 amino acids. The CDR3 loop is CASSIGQGRSTEAFF. The CDR3 nucleotides are TGTGCCAGCAGCATAGGACAGGGGAGAAGCACTGAAGCTTTCTTT.

A few counts support this clonotype. The gene calls are TRBV18 and TRBJ1-1; D might be TRBD1 (5 bases). The CDR3 spans 13 residues. CDR1 and CDR2 (germline): KGHSH, LQKENI. Trimming stripped 6 bases from V and 1 base from J, with 9 bases between. This CDR3 is CASSADRNTEAFF. CDR3 nucleotide sequence: TGTGCCAGCTCGGCCGACAGGAACACTGAAGCTTTCTTT.

This chain links TRBV18 with TRBJ2-5; 12 bases agree with TRBD2. Germline V gives CDR1 KGHSH, CDR2 LQKENI. V lost 0 bases, J lost 5 bases, and 7 bases stayed unmatched. This CDR3 spans 17 amino acids. The chain's CDR3 is CASSPPLAGGRRETQYF. CDR3 DNA: TGTGCCAGCTCACCACCACTAGCGGGGGGCCGGCGGGAGACCCAGTACTTC.

This clonotype was counted between two and nine times. The chain couples TRBV7-9 to TRBJ2-7; D might be TRBD1 or TRBD2, each matching 6 bases. V dropped 4 bases and J dropped 3 bases, with 16 bases sitting between them. Germline V lookup: CDR1 SEHNR, CDR2 FQNEAQ (reference sequence). The CDR3 loop spans 15 amino acids. This CDR3 reads CASSSAGQMVYEQYF. DNA of the CDR3: TGTGCCAGCAGCTCTGCGGGACAAATGGTCTACGAGCAGTACTTC.

In its sample, this clonotype was seen a few times. The gene calls are TRBV5-1 and TRBJ2-1, with a tentative D call TRBD1 (7 bases). V was pared by 4 bases and J by 5 bases, with 16 bases between. CDR1 is SGHRS, CDR2 YFSETQ, per germline. The CDR3 runs 15 residues. CDR3 bases: TGCGCCAGCAGCCTCTCAGGGGGGATAAACAATGAGCAGTTCTTC. Translated: CASSLSGGINNEQFF.

This sequence joins TRBV20-1 and TRBJ1-2; weak D call: TRBD1 (6 bases). Germline values: CDR1 DFQATT, CDR2 SNEGSKA (reference sequence). This CDR3 is built from 13 residues. Trimming left V 3 bases short and J 5 bases short, with 13 bases between. CDR3 sequence reads: CSARPQGKYGYTF. As DNA, the CDR3 is TGCAGTGCTAGGCCTCAGGGGAAGTATGGCTACACCTTC.